This T cell receptor beta chain was obtained from a study of post-analysis software for immune sequencing data. Regarding the study as a whole: Relative to controls, patients with multiple sclerosis showed significantly lower normalized Chao1 diversity. Relative to controls, patients had five TRBV segments at higher frequency, with TRBV5-6, TRBV5-1 and TRBV20-1 among these.

Unique molecular identifiers featured in each of the TCR beta cDNA libraries. MiXCR, run by TCRdb on the PCR reads, gives a single entry per CDR3 protein. In the table there are over 700,000 distinct CDR3 sequences, 25% to 30% of which are singletons. Trimming took 5 bases from V and 5 from J; bases not matched to a gene: 16. This CDR3 has 18 residues. From germline, CDR1 is PRHDT and CDR2 FYEKMQ (reference sequence). A note on this clonotype: Its matching antigen is unknown.

This TCR was recovered from a girl aged 10 to 17 with multiple sclerosis. The gene calls are TRBV13 and TRBJ2-1; 9 bases are a match to TRBD2. Sequenced sample: blood. Here the CDR3 reads CASSPRWWASGDNNEQFF. The DNA for the CDR3 is TGTGCCAGCAGCCCCAGGTGGTGGGCTAGCGGGGACAACAATGAGCAGTTCTTC.